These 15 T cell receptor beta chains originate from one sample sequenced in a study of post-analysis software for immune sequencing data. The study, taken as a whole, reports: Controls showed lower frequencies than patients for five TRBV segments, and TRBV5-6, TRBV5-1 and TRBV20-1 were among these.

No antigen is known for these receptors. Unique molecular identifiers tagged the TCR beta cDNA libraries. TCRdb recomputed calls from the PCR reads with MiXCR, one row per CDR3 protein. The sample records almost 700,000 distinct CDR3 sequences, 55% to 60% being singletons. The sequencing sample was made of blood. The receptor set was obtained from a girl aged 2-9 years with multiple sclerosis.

The CDR3 loop is CSARDRGYPQRAGGYTF. The CDR3 DNA sequence: TGCAGTGCTAGAGACAGGGGATATCCCCAGAGGGCCGGGGGCTACACCTTC. The V and J genes are TRBV20-1 and TRBJ1-2; perhaps TRBD1 as D (6 bases). Germline V gene data show CDR1 as DFQATT and CDR2 as SNEGSKA (reference sequence). The CDR3 covers 17 residues. The germline V and J ends were trimmed by 0 bases and 8 bases, with 25 bases remaining between them.

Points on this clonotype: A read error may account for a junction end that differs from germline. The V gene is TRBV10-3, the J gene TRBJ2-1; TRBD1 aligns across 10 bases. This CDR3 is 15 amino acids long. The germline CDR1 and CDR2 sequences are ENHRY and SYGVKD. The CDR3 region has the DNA TGTGCCACCCAATTCGGACAGGGGGGGAACAATGAGCCGTTCTTC. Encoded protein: CATQFGQGGNNEPFF.

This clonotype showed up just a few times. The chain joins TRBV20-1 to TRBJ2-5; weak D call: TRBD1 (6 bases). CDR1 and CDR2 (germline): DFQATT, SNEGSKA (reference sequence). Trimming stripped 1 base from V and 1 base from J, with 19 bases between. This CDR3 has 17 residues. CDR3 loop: CSARAIRTDPFQETQYF. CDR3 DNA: TGCAGTGCTAGAGCCATCCGGACAGACCCCTTCCAAGAGACCCAGTACTTC.

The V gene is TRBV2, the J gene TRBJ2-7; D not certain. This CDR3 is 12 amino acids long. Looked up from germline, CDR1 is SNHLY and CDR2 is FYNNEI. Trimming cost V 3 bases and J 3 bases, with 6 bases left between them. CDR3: CASSDKLYEQYF. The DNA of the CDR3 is TGTGCCAGCAGTGACAAGCTCTACGAGCAGTACTTC.

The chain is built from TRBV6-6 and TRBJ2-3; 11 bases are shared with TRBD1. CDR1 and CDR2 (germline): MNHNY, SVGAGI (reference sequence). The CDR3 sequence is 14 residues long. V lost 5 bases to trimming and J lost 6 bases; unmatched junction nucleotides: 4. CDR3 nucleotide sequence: TGTGCCAGCAGTCCCCGGGACAGGGGGGATACGCAGTATTTT. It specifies CASSPRDRGDTQYF.

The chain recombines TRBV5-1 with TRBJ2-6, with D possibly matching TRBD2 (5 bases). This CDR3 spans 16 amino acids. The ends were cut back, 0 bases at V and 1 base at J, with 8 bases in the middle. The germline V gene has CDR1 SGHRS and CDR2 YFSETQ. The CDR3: CASSLEPGSGANVLTF. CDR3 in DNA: TGCGCCAGCAGCTTGGAACCGGGATCTGGGGCCAACGTCCTGACTTTC.

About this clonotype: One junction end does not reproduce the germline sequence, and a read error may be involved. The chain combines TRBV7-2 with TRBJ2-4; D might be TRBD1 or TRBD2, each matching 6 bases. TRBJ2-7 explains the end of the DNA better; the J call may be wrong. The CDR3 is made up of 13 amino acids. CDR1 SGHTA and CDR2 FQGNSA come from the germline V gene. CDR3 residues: CAGSQGRSCEQYF. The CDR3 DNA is TGTGCCGGCAGCCAGGGGAGGTCCTGCGAGCAGTACTTC.

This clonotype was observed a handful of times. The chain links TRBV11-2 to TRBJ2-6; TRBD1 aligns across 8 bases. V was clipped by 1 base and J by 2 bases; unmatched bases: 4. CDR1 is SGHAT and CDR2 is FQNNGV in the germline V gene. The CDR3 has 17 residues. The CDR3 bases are TGTGCCAGCAGCTTAGGGGACAGGCGCCCTGGGGCCAACGTCCTGACTTTC. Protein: CASSLGDRRPGANVLTF.

In DNA, the CDR3 is TGTGCCAGCAGCTTGACAAGGACCAACTATGGCTACACCTTC. It yields the protein CASSLTRTNYGYTF. The chain recombines TRBV11-2 with TRBJ1-2; D remains ambiguous. V was shortened by 3 bases and J by 2 bases, with 10 bases between the two germline ends. The CDR3 sequence is 14 residues long. Per the germline V gene, CDR1 is SGHAT and CDR2 is FQNNGV.

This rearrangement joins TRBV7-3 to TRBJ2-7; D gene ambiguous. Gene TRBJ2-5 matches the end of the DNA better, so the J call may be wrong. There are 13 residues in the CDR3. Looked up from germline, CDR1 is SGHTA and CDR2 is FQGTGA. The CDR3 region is CASSSLHKETQYF. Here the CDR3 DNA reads TGTGCCAGCAGCTCCCTCCATAAAGAGACCCAGTACTTC.

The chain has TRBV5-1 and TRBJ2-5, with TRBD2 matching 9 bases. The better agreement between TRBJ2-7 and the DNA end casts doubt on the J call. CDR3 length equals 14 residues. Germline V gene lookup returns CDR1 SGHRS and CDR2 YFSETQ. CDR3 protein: CASGPGLANHEQYF. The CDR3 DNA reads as TGCGCCAGCGGACCGGGACTAGCAAACCACGAGCAGTACTTC.

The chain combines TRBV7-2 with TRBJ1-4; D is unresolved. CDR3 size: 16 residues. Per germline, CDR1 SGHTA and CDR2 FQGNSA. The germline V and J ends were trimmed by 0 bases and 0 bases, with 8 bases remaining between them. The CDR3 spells CASSLARGATNEKLFF. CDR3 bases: TGTGCCAGCAGCTTAGCGCGCGGAGCAACTAATGAAAAACTGTTTTTT.

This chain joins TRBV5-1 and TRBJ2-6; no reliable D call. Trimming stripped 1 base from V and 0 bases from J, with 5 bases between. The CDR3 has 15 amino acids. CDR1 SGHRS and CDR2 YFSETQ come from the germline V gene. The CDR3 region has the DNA TGCGCCAGCAGCTTGAAGGTCTCTGGGGCCAACGTCCTGACTTTC. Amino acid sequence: CASSLKVSGANVLTF. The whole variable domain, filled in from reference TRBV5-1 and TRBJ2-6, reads KAGVTQTPRYLIKTRGQQVTLSCSPISGHRSVSWYQQTPGQGLQFLFEYFSETQRNKGNFPGRFSGRQFSNSRSEMNVSTLELGDSALYLCASSLKVSGANVLTFGAGSRLTVL.

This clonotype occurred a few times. The CDR3 DNA reads as TGTGCCAGCAGTTTAGGGACGGGCTTTGGAAATGAGCAGTTCTTC. Protein sequence: CASSLGTGFGNEQFF. V and J are TRBV28 and TRBJ2-1; either TRBD1 or TRBD2 may fit D (5 bases each). V was clipped by 2 bases and J by 7 bases, with 15 bases between them. The CDR3 loop spans 15 amino acids. Germline lookup yields CDR1 MDHEN and CDR2 SYDVKM. Looking up the rest from reference TRBV28 and TRBJ2-1 gives the full variable domain: DVKVTQSSRYLVKRTGEKVFLECVQDMDHENMFWYRQDPGLGLRLIYFSYDVKMKEKGDIPEGYSVSREKKERFSLILESASTNQTSMYLCASSLGTGFGNEQFFGPGTRLTVL.

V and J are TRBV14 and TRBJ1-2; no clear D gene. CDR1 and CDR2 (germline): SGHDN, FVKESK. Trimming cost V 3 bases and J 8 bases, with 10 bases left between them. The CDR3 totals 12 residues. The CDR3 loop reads CASSHFPGGYTF. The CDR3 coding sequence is TGTGCCAGCAGCCATTTCCCCGGCGGCTACACCTTC.